The TCR beta chain described here comes from a study of identical twins. Study results and limitations: Interpretation of the results relied on cross-sectional statistical analysis and not on following the same donors. Modeled out-of-frame TCR alpha sharing in monozygotic twins fell below observed levels.

Concerning this clonotype itself: Its antigen is undetermined.

From the 5' RACE reads, TCRdb called clonotypes with MiXCR, one entry per CDR3 protein. The data contain around 530,000 distinct CDR3 sequences, roughly 15% of them seen just once; the ten biggest clones take up roughly 0.44%. Germline V gene sequence: CDR1 SGHDN, CDR2 FVKESK. Germline trimming cut 2 bases from V and 5 bases from J; bases unmatched to any gene: 6. There are 16 residues in the CDR3. These same data were also listed under a study on yellow fever vaccine responses in identical twins.

This receptor was identified in a woman aged 18-29 years in good health. The specimen sequenced was CD4+ T cells sorted from blood. This chain uses TRBV14 with TRBJ1-6; 7 bases are a match to TRBD1. CDR3 loop: CASSQPGTAHNSPLHF. As DNA, the CDR3 is TGTGCCAGCAGCCAACCGGGGACAGCCCATAATTCACCCCTCCACTTT.